A selection of T cell receptor beta chains follows, all from one sample in a study of blood T cell repertoires in COVID-19. Sequenced by immunoSEQ multiplex PCR; TCRdb stores in-frame clones only, minus some. In the table there are about 130,000 clones, roughly 89% of which are singletons. The sample taken for sequencing was PBMCs or T cells enriched from blood (not recorded which). The receptors were gathered from a man in his fifties who had recovered from COVID-19. The CDR3 runs from the conserved cysteine through the conserved F or W. The D gene is left open where the match is weak. Expanded clones get a size class; other rows say once, few or many, or leave the size out.

size: .
D: TRBD1
V: TRBV7-8
J: TRBJ1-2
DNA: TGTGCCAGCAGTCAAACAGGGGGTACCTATGGCTACACCTTC
CDR3: CASSQTGGTYGYTF

size: once
D: .
V: TRBV18
J: TRBJ2-7
DNA: TGTGCCAGCTCACCACCCAGGCCCTCCTACGAGCAGTACTTC
CDR3: CASSPPRPSYEQYF

size: many
D: TRBD1
V: TRBV27
J: TRBJ2-3
DNA: TGTGCCAGCAGTTTATTGACAGGGGCGACAGATACGCAGTATTTT
CDR3: CASSLLTGATDTQYF

size: .
D: TRBD2
V: TRBV7-9
J: TRBJ2-3
DNA: TGTGCCAGCAGCTTAGGACTAGCGGGACCCACAGATACGCAGTATTTT
CDR3: CASSLGLAGPTDTQYF

size: .
D: TRBD1
V: TRBV19
J: TRBJ1-5
DNA: TGTGCCAGTAGTAGGGGACAGGGCCTCTATCAGCCCCAGCATTTT
CDR3: CASSRGQGLYQPQHF

size: .
D: .
V: TRBV28
J: TRBJ1-2
DNA: TGTGCCAGCAGCTGGGACAATGGCTACACCTTC
CDR3: CASSWDNGYTF

size: .
D: TRBD2
V: TRBV10-3
J: TRBJ2-3
DNA: TGTGCCATCAGTGGGAAGGCCGGGACTACCAGCACAGATACGCAGTATTTT
CDR3: CAISGKAGTTSTDTQYF

size: .
D: TRBD1
V: TRBV3-1/TRBV3-2
J: TRBJ1-5
DNA: TGTGCCAGCAGCCAAGGCGGGCGGGACAGAAGGTTTGACAATCAGCCCCAGCATTTT
CDR3: CASSQGGRDRRFDNQPQHF

size: .
D: .
V: TRBV4-3
J: TRBJ1-1
DNA: TGCGCCAGCAGCCAAGATCCCTTCACTGAAGCTTTCTTT
CDR3: CASSQDPFTEAFF

size: once
D: .
V: TRBV19
J: TRBJ1-3
DNA: TGTGCCAGTAGTATAGATTGGTCCAGCTCTGGAAACACCATATATTTT
CDR3: CASSIDWSSSGNTIYF

size: .
D: .
V: TRBV10-3
J: TRBJ2-1
DNA: TGTGCCATCAGTGATATGGGGGGAACTTACAATGAGCAGTTCTTC
CDR3: CAISDMGGTYNEQFF

size: few
D: TRBD2
V: TRBV18
J: TRBJ2-7
DNA: TGTGCCAGCTCACCAGGAGCGGGAGGGGGCTACGAGCAGTACTTC
CDR3: CASSPGAGGGYEQYF

size: .
D: TRBD2
V: TRBV30
J: TRBJ2-1
DNA: TGTGCCTGGAGTGTAGGTTCTAGCGGCACCTACAATGAGCAGTTCTTC
CDR3: CAWSVGSSGTYNEQFF

size: .
D: .
V: TRBV7-8
J: TRBJ2-5
DNA: TGTGCCAGCAGCCGTTCCGGGGAGACCCAGTACTTC
CDR3: CASSRSGETQYF

size: .
D: TRBD2
V: TRBV5-3
J: TRBJ2-3
DNA: TGTGCCAAAAGCCGGGGCGGGAGGGCCGAGATAACAGATACGCAGTATTTT
CDR3: CAKSRGGRAEITDTQYF

size: .
D: TRBD1
V: TRBV11-2
J: TRBJ1-6
DNA: TGTGCCAGCAGTTACAGGGGGCTCTCGGATTCACCCCTCCACTTT
CDR3: CASSYRGLSDSPLHF

size: .
D: .
V: TRBV11-3
J: TRBJ1-6
DNA: TGTGCCAGCAGCTCAGGGGATTCACCCCTCCACTTT
CDR3: CASSSGDSPLHF

size: .
D: TRBD2
V: TRBV9
J: TRBJ2-1
DNA: TGTGCCAGCAGCGCCGCCCCTCCTCTAGCGGGGAACAATGAGCAGTTCTTC
CDR3: CASSAAPPLAGNNEQFF